The 22 T cell receptor beta chains reported below all come from one sample, sequenced in a study of blood T cell repertoires in COVID-19. Only in-frame clones appear in the TCRdb table, and some are missing; sequencing was by immunoSEQ multiplex PCR. The sample includes some 23,000 clones, roughly 80% seen only once; the top ten take roughly three fifths. The sequencing sample was made of peripheral blood. These TCRs come from a woman at least 80 years old with acute or convalescent COVID-19.

The gene calls are TRBV6-2 or TRBV6-3 and TRBJ1-2; 9 nucleotides match TRBD1. V trimming: 0 bases; J trimming: 6 bases; junction bases outside the gene matches: 5. From germline, CDR1 is MNHEY and CDR2 SVGEGT. The CDR3 runs 15 residues. CDR3 sequence: CASSYSRGDRDGYTF. CDR3 in DNA: TGTGCCAGCAGTTACTCGCGAGGGGACAGGGATGGCTACACCTTC.

This chain links TRBV3-1 (or the pseudogene TRBV3-2) with TRBJ2-1, with 13 nucleotides matching TRBD2. The CDR3 sequence is 18 residues long. In germline, CDR1 is LGHDT, CDR2 YNNKEL (reference sequence). V lost 2 bases and J lost 9; bases outside the gene matches: 13. The CDR3 loop is CASSQILTSGGAPPEQFF. In DNA form, the CDR3 reads TGTGCCAGCAGCCAAATTTTAACTAGCGGGGGGGCCCCACCTGAGCAGTTCTTC.

This chain uses TRBV5-1 with TRBJ1-1; perhaps TRBD1 as D (6 bases). V was clipped by 4 bases and J by 1 base, with 20 bases between them. The CDR3 is made up of 17 amino acids. Germline assignment: CDR1 SGHRS and CDR2 YFSETQ. CDR3 nucleotides: TGCGCCAGCAGCCCGAACTTCCCTACAGGGTCGAACACTGAAGCTTTCTTT. This codes for CASSPNFPTGSNTEAFF.

The CDR3 DNA is TGCGCCAGCAGCTCAGGACAGGGTAACTATGGCTACACCTTC. It is translated as CASSSGQGNYGYTF. This sequence joins TRBV5-1 and TRBJ1-2; 8 nucleotides align to TRBD1. Germline loops: CDR1 SGHRS, CDR2 YFSETQ. The CDR3 extends over 14 amino acids. With V trimmed by 3 bases and J by 1 base, 2 bases remained unmatched.

The V gene is TRBV2, the J gene TRBJ2-1; a possible D gene is TRBD2 (5 bases). V lost 2 bases, J lost 10 bases, and 9 bases lay in between. Germline V gene data show CDR1 as SNHLY and CDR2 as FYNNEI. The length of the CDR3 is 12 residues. In DNA, the CDR3 is TGTGCCAGCAGTGAATCCGGGATCGAGCAGTTCTTC. Residues: CASSESGIEQFF.

The chain couples TRBV4-2 to TRBJ2-3, with 9 bases matching TRBD2. Trimming removed 1 base from V and 1 base from J; junction bases left unmatched: 3. The CDR3 runs 16 residues. From germline, CDR1 is LGHNA and CDR2 YNFKEQ. CDR3: CASSQVIAGGTDTQYF. CDR3 nucleotide sequence: TGTGCCAGCAGCCAAGTGATAGCGGGAGGCACAGATACGCAGTATTTT.

In its sample, this clone was seen once. Here the CDR3 DNA reads TGTGCCACCAGCAGAGATTCAGGGCAGATCGGTGGCTACACCTTC. This encodes CATSRDSGQIGGYTF. This chain connects TRBV15 to TRBJ1-2; perhaps TRBD1 as D (5 bases). CDR3 size: 15 residues. The germline V gene encodes CDR1 LNHNV and CDR2 YYDKDF (reference sequence). The V and J ends lost 0 bases and 7 bases respectively, with 15 bases between them.

The chain carries TRBV7-9 and TRBJ2-7; D perhaps matches TRBD2 (6 bases). CDR1 and CDR2 from the germline V gene are SEHNR and FQNEAQ (reference sequence). The CDR3 loop spans 14 amino acids. The V end was cut by 1 base, the J end by 2 bases, with 9 bases between. Here the CDR3 reads CASSLEGRTYEQYF. In nucleotides, the CDR3 is TGTGCCAGCAGCTTAGAAGGGAGGACCTACGAGCAGTACTTC.

This chain uses TRBV20-1 with TRBJ2-5; TRBD1 might be the D (6 bases). The CDR3 totals 11 residues. The germline gives CDR1 DFQATT, CDR2 SNEGSKA (reference sequence). CDR3 sequence (DNA): TGCAGGGAAGGGGGAACCGAGACCCAGTACTTC. It is translated as CREGGTETQYF.

The sample holds a few counts of this clone. V is TRBV5-1 and J is TRBJ1-1; perhaps TRBD1 as D (6 bases). V was trimmed by 2 bases and J by 6 bases, leaving 14 bases between them. The CDR3 extends over 14 amino acids. Germline V lookup: CDR1 SGHRS, CDR2 YFSETQ. CDR3: CASSFGGRIPEAFF. In nucleotides, the CDR3 is TGCGCCAGCAGCTTCGGGGGGCGCATCCCTGAAGCTTTCTTT. The full variable domain, with the rest looked up from reference TRBV5-1 and TRBJ1-1, is KAGVTQTPRYLIKTRGQQVTLSCSPISGHRSVSWYQQTPGQGLQFLFEYFSETQRNKGNFPGRFSGRQFSNSRSEMNVSTLELGDSALYLCASSFGGRIPEAFFGQGTRLTVV.

The chain couples TRBV12-5 to TRBJ1-6; TRBD1 agrees at 7 bases. Trimming at V came to 0 bases and at J to 2 bases, leaving 10 bases not matched to a gene. Germline CDR1 is LGHNT and CDR2 is FRNRAP. CDR3 length: 19 amino acids. CDR3 DNA: TGTGCTAGTGGTTTGGTAATTTTGTCGACAGGGACCTATAATTCACCCCTCCACTTT. Translated: CASGLVILSTGTYNSPLHF.

This chain connects TRBV7-3 to TRBJ2-3; 7 bases fit TRBD1. CDR1 is SGHTA, CDR2 FQGTGA, per germline. The CDR3 sequence is 17 residues long. After removal of 5 bases from V and 0 bases from J, the junction contained 11 bases not matched to a gene. The CDR3: CASSKGDSRTSTDTQYF. In DNA form, the CDR3 reads TGTGCCAGCAGCAAAGGGGACAGCCGGACTAGCACAGATACGCAGTATTTT.

This clone was seen at least ten times. This chain uses TRBV7-8 with TRBJ2-1; D might be TRBD2 (5 bases). CDR3 length equals 15 residues. The germline V gene has CDR1 SGHVS and CDR2 FQNEAQ. V was clipped by 1 base and J by 5 bases, with 12 bases between them. CDR3 sequence reads: CASSLGVGVHNEQFF. CDR3 in DNA: TGTGCCAGCAGCTTAGGAGTCGGGGTCCACAATGAGCAGTTCTTC. Supplemented by reference TRBV7-8 and TRBJ2-1, the full variable domain reads GAGVSQSPRYKVAKRGQDVALRCDPISGHVSLFWYQQALGQGPEFLTYFQNEAQLDKSGLPSDRFFAERPEGSVSTLKIQRTQQEDSAVYLCASSLGVGVHNEQFFGPGTRLTVL.

The rearrangement links TRBV24-1 to TRBJ1-3; 8 bases agree with TRBD1. The CDR3 extends over 17 amino acids. Trimming cost V 4 bases and J 0 bases; bases outside gene matches: 7. The germline V gene has CDR1 KGHDR and CDR2 SFDVKD. Here the CDR3 DNA reads TGTGCCACCAGTGACCCCCTTACAGGGGGCTCTGGAAACACCATATATTTT. Translated: CATSDPLTGGSGNTIYF.

This sequence joins TRBV19 and TRBJ2-2; 7 nucleotides match TRBD1. This CDR3 region has 15 residues. Germline loops: CDR1 LNHDA, CDR2 SQIVND (reference sequence). V trimming: 7 bases; J trimming: 0 bases; junction bases outside the gene matches: 5. This CDR3 is CASTLTGSNTGELFF. The DNA for the CDR3 is TGTGCCAGTACCCTGACAGGGTCGAACACCGGGGAGCTGTTTTTT.

V is TRBV5-1 and J is TRBJ2-7; D is unclear. In germline, CDR1 is SGHRS, CDR2 YFSETQ. Trimming cost V 2 bases and J 0 bases, with 9 bases left between them. The CDR3 contains 14 residues. CDR3 amino acids: CASSFTRNSYEQYF. DNA of the CDR3: TGCGCCAGCAGCTTCACCAGGAACTCCTACGAGCAGTACTTC.

The chain is built from TRBV12-3 or TRBV12-4 and TRBJ1-5; D may be TRBD1 (6 bases). V lost 4 bases to trimming and J lost 11 bases, with 12 bases between them. The CDR3 runs to 12 residues. CDR3 protein: CASSYGQQSQHF. The CDR3 DNA reads as TGTGCCAGCAGTTACGGACAGCAGTCCCAGCATTTT.

The rearrangement links TRBV2 to TRBJ2-2; 11 nucleotides agree with TRBD1. The germline gives CDR1 SNHLY, CDR2 FYNNEI. The CDR3 sequence is 15 residues long. V shed 6 bases and J 4 bases; nucleotides not matched to a gene: 4. CDR3 DNA sequence: TGTGCCAGCAGGGGGGGACAGGGGGGCACCGGGGAGCTGTTTTTT. It codes for CASRGGQGGTGELFF. Together with reference TRBV2 and TRBJ2-2, the CDR3 gives the full variable domain: EPEVTQTPSHQVTQMGQEVILRCVPISNHLYFYWYRQILGQKVEFLVSFYNNEISEKSEIFDDQFSVERPDGSNFTLKIRSTKLEDSAMYFCASRGGQGGTGELFFGEGSRLTVL.

The chain combines TRBV29-1 with TRBJ2-2; 14 bases align to TRBD2. Germline CDR1 reads SQVTM; CDR2 reads ANQGSEA. The length of the CDR3 is 15 residues. V was pared by 3 bases and J by 8 bases, with 5 bases of the junction left unmatched. The chain's CDR3 is CSVEGTSGSGGELFF. The CDR3 DNA reads as TGCAGCGTTGAGGGGACTAGCGGGAGCGGTGGGGAGCTGTTTTTT.

The chain uses TRBV7-3 and TRBJ1-1; D is perhaps TRBD1 (5 bases). Germline-derived CDR1 and CDR2 are SGHTA and FQGTGA. This CDR3 has 13 amino acids. V was cut by 6 bases and J by 5 bases, with 13 bases left in between. CDR3 nucleotides: TGTGCCAGCAGTCCCACGGAGGGGACTGAAGCTTTCTTT. Its protein product is CASSPTEGTEAFF.

V and J are TRBV19 and TRBJ2-2, with D hard to call. The ends were cut back, 3 bases at V and 0 bases at J, with 11 bases in the middle. The CDR3 covers 16 residues. Germline V gives CDR1 LNHDA, CDR2 SQIVND (reference sequence). CDR3 DNA: TGTGCCAGTAGTATTCAGGCAGCTGCGAACACCGGGGAGCTGTTTTTT. Its translation: CASSIQAAANTGELFF. Together with reference TRBV19 and TRBJ2-2, the CDR3 gives the full variable domain: DGGITQSPKYLFRKEGQNVTLSCEQNLNHDAMYWYRQDPGQGLRLIYYSQIVNDFQKGDIAEGYSVSREKKESFPLTVTSAQKNPTAFYLCASSIQAAANTGELFFGEGSRLTVL.

This rearrangement joins TRBV2 to TRBJ1-4, with 8 positions matching TRBD1. The CDR3 runs 14 residues. The J segment lost 8 bases and the V segment lost 6 bases, leaving 8 bases of the junction unmatched. Germline V CDR1 and CDR2: SNHLY, FYNNEI. As DNA, the CDR3 is TGTGCCAGCAGACTACAGGGGGGGGTGGAAAAACTGTTTTTT. Translated, it gives CASRLQGGVEKLFF.